This T cell receptor beta chain comes out of a study of T-cell reconstitution after alpha-beta-depleted transplantation in children. A few counts support this clonotype. For TCRbeta, the library was prepared with unique molecular identifiers. Via MiXCR, TCRdb re-called the PCR reads, giving one row per CDR3 protein. The data contain 700,000 to 950,000 distinct CDR3 sequences, approximately 15% of them singletons. The germline V and J ends were trimmed by 6 bases and 7 bases, with 22 bases remaining between them. Germline values: CDR1 MRHNA, CDR2 SNTAGT. There are 16 residues in the CDR3. This TCR came from a male patient younger than 18 who had a stem cell transplant for acute lymphoblastic leukemia, so the T cells may come from the graft donor. The rearrangement links TRBV6-4 to TRBJ2-1, with D tentatively TRBD1 (6 bases). Sequenced here: PBMCs, mostly from graft donor cells, sampled 360 days after TCRalphabeta/CD19-depleted stem cell transplant. The DNA of the CDR3 is TGTGCCAGCAGCGAAGGAAGGGGGTGGCAATTAAATGAGCAGTTCTTC. It specifies CASSEGRGWQLNEQFF.